Listed here is a single TCR beta chain. What it binds is unknown. General study findings and limits: Larger-cohort validation covered only one TCR beta V-J rearrangement. In terms of TCR gene usage, tumor memory CD4+ T cells clustered together with blood and lymph node memory CD4+ cells, as well as with lymph node naive CD4+ cells.

Germline trimming cut 0 bases from V and 5 bases from J; bases unmatched to any gene: 7. The CDR3 is 16 amino acids. Per germline, CDR1 SGDLS and CDR2 YYNGEE. Memory CD4+ cells were defined as CD4+CD45RO+CD25-. Each CDR3 protein is one row after TCRdb ran MiXCR on the 5' RACE reads. The sample yields about 41,000 distinct CDR3 sequences, 25% to 35% seen once. The source material was memory CD4+ T cells sorted from a lymph node. The subset was: memory CD4+ T cells, CD4+CD45RO+CD25-. The clonotype was recovered from a female donor with breast cancer. The chain employs TRBV9 and TRBJ2-2; 7 bases agree with TRBD2. The CDR3 reads CASSVAPGRSTGELFF. The CDR3 DNA sequence: TGTGCCAGCAGCGTAGCTCCCGGGAGGAGTACCGGGGAGCTGTTTTTT.